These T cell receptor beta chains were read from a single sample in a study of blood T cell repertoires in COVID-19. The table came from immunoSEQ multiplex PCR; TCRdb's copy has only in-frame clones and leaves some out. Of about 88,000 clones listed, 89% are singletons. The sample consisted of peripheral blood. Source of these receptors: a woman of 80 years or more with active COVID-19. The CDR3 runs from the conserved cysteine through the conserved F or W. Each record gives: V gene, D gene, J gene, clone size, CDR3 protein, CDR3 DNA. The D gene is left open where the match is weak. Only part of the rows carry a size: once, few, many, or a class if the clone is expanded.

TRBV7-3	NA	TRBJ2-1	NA	CAPSGVNEQFF	TGTGCTCCGTCTGGAGTGAATGAGCAGTTCTTC
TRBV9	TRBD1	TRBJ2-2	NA	CASSVPTGELNTGELFF	TGTGCCAGCAGCGTACCCACAGGGGAACTGAACACCGGGGAGCTGTTTTTT
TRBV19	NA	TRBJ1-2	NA	CASSSRQNYGYTF	TGTGCCAGTAGCTCCCGACAGAACTATGGCTACACCTTC
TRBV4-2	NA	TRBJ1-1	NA	CASSLNAWEGWTEAFF	TGTGCCAGCAGCCTTAATGCTTGGGAGGGGTGGACTGAAGCTTTCTTT
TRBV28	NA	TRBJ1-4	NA	CASRPHTATNEKLFF	TGTGCCAGCAGACCACACACAGCAACTAATGAAAAACTGTTTTTT
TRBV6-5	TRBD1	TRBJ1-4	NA	CASRDRGDEKLFF	TGTGCCAGCAGAGACAGGGGGGATGAAAAACTGTTTTTT
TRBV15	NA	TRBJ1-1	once	CATSRDQLAGARNTEAFF	TGTGCCACCAGCAGAGATCAACTCGCAGGGGCGAGGAACACTGAAGCTTTCTTT
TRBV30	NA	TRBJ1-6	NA	CAWSTRNSPLHF	TGTGCCTGGAGTACAAGAAACTCACCCCTCCACTTT
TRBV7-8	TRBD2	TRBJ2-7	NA	CASSRASGSSYEQYF	TGTGCCAGCAGCCGAGCTAGCGGGAGCTCCTACGAGCAGTACTTC
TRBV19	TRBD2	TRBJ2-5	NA	CATGGSRETQYF	TGTGCGACGGGAGGGTCGAGAGAGACCCAGTACTTC
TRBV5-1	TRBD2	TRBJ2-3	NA	CASSLVAGVSTDTQYF	TGCGCCAGCAGCTTGGTTGCGGGAGTCAGCACAGATACGCAGTATTTT
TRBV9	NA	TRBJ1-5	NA	CASSAGRNINQPQHF	TGTGCCAGCAGCGCCGGGAGAAACATTAATCAGCCCCAGCATTTT
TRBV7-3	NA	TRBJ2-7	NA	CASSLMPGDSRYSHEQYF	TGTGCCAGCAGCTTAATGCCCGGAGACAGTCGATACAGCCACGAGCAGTACTTC
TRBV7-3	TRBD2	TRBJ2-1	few	CASSLKQASGYNEQFF	TGTGCCAGCAGCTTAAAACAGGCTAGCGGCTACAATGAGCAGTTCTTC
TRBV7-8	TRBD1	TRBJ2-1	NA	CASSTGTGWDEQFF	TGTGCCAGCAGTACCGGGACAGGGTGGGATGAGCAGTTCTTC
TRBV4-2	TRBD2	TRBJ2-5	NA	CASSQVTAGEETQYF	TGTGCCAGCAGCCAAGTAACAGCGGGAGAAGAGACCCAGTACTTC
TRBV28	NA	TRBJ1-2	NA	CASSPGRPINYGYTF	TGTGCCAGCAGCCCAGGTAGACCCATTAACTATGGCTACACCTTC
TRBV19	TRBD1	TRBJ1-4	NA	CASTEAGTGGSEKLFF	TGTGCCAGTACCGAAGCGGGGACAGGGGGATCAGAAAAACTGTTTTTT
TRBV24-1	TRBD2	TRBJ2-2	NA	CATRTSGRDSGELFF	TGTGCCACCAGGACTAGCGGGAGGGATTCCGGGGAGCTGTTTTTT
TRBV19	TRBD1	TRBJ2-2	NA	CASSQWTGNTGELFF	TGTGCCAGTAGTCAATGGACAGGGAACACCGGGGAGCTGTTTTTT
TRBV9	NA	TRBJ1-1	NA	CASSVDPTGLNTEAFF	TGTGCCAGCAGCGTAGACCCAACAGGGTTGAACACTGAAGCTTTCTTT
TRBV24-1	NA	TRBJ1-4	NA	CATKRREKLFF	TGTGCCACCAAGCGAAGGGAAAAACTGTTTTTT
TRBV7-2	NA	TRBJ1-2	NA	CASSQIRRGKYGYTF	TGTGCCAGCAGCCAGATCCGAAGGGGGAAGTATGGCTACACCTTC
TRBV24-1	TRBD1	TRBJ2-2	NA	CATKKNDRGLNRELFF	TGTGCCACCAAGAAGAATGACAGGGGCCTAAACCGGGAGCTGTTTTTT
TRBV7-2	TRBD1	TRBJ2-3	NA	CASSPRGQGDTQYF	TGTGCCAGCAGCCCGCGGGGACAGGGAGATACGCAGTATTTT
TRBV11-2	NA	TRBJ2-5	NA	CASSFGHGQETQYF	TGTGCCAGCAGCTTTGGACACGGACAAGAGACCCAGTACTTC
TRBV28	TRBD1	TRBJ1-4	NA	CASSPGQGREKLFF	TGTGCCAGCAGTCCCGGACAGGGAAGGGAAAAACTGTTTTTT
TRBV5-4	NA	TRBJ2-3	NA	CASSSGSGADTQYF	TGTGCCAGCAGCTCCGGGAGCGGAGCAGATACGCAGTATTTT